The following is a TCR beta chain sequence with its context. The sample belongs to a study of shared clonotypes between healthy human individuals. Only in-frame clones appear in the TCRdb table, and some are missing; sequencing was by immunoSEQ multiplex PCR. This table holds about 1 million clones, 78% found once. The CDR3 consists of 12 residues. This TCR was recovered from a man aged 18-30 years in good health. Some clones in this sample may be carry-over from other donors' samples. The V gene is TRBV1, the J gene TRBJ2-3. TRBV1 is a known pseudogene. Sequencing input: memory CD4+ T cells from PBMCs. Subset reported: CD45RA-negative fraction. The CDR3 sequence: CTREGSTDTQYF. CDR3 DNA: TGCACCAGAGAGGGGAGCACAGATACGCAGTATTTT.